This T cell receptor beta chain was identified during a study of cytomegalovirus exposure and HLA in healthy donors. V lost 7 bases to trimming and J lost 3 bases; unmatched junction nucleotides: 5. This CDR3 region has 14 residues. CDR1 MRHNA and CDR2 SNTAGT come from the germline V gene. This clone occurred a few times. Its antigen is currently unknown. The table came from immunoSEQ multiplex PCR; TCRdb's copy has only in-frame clones and leaves some out. The sample lists 150,000 to 200,000 clones, 86% occurring once. Findings of the study overall: According to the study, 160 or so TCR beta chains were cytomegalovirus-associated.

The receptor was derived from a woman between 18 and 29 years old in good health and CMV-seronegative. The V call is TRBV6-4, the J call TRBJ2-4, with 8 bases fitting TRBD1. The sequenced sample consisted of PBMCs. CDR3 sequence reads: CASTLDRVKNIQYF. The CDR3 DNA reads as TGTGCCAGCACTCTGGACAGGGTCAAAAACATTCAGTACTTC.